The 30 T cell receptor beta chains in this list originate from one sample, sequenced in a study of T-cell memory formation after mild COVID-19. Via MiXCR, TCRdb re-called the 5' RACE reads, giving one row per CDR3 protein. The table has hundreds of thousands of distinct CDR3 sequences, roughly 13% seen once. The source material was PBMCs or a T cell subset sorted from them (not recorded which). These receptor sequences come from a man aged 18 to 29 who had mild COVID-19 (a few samples of this study predate the infection). Cell type and time point are not known.

This clonotype was observed a handful of times. The V call is TRBV7-9, the J call TRBJ1-3; 7 positions match TRBD1. Germline CDR1 is SEHNR and CDR2 is FQNEAQ (reference sequence). This CDR3 spans 14 amino acids. The trim removed 3 bases at V and 5 bases at J, leaving 4 bases unmatched. CDR3 loop: CASSFGTARNTIYF. The CDR3, as DNA: TGTGCCAGCAGCTTTGGGACAGCAAGAAACACCATATATTTT.

This clonotype was observed a handful of times. The chain has TRBV9 and TRBJ2-3, with D possibly TRBD2 on 6 matching bases. Trimming pared 3 bases from V and 0 bases from J, leaving 14 bases between. Germline values: CDR1 SGDLS, CDR2 YYNGEE. The CDR3 is made up of 16 amino acids. This chain's CDR3 is CASSGPSGTSTDTQYF. The CDR3 DNA follows: TGTGCCAGCAGCGGACCCTCCGGGACTAGCACAGATACGCAGTATTTT.

The rearrangement links TRBV4-2 to TRBJ2-6; 8 bases map to TRBD2. The CDR3 covers 19 residues. With V trimmed by 4 bases and J by 1 base, 12 bases remained unmatched. CDR1 is LGHNA, CDR2 YNFKEQ, per germline. This chain's CDR3 is CASSLLQRGSLSGANVLTF. The CDR3 DNA reads TGTGCCAGCAGCCTCCTCCAGCGGGGGTCCCTGTCTGGGGCCAACGTCCTGACTTTC.

This rearrangement joins TRBV6-5 to TRBJ1-6; perhaps TRBD1 as D (6 bases). The V and J ends lost 2 bases and 5 bases respectively, with 10 bases between them. This CDR3 has 15 residues. Per germline, CDR1 MNHEY and CDR2 SVGAGI. CDR3 nucleotide sequence: TGTGCCAGCAGTTACACTGGGGGGCATAATTCACCCCTCCACTTT. Protein product: CASSYTGGHNSPLHF.

This clonotype was detected ten times or more. CDR3 DNA: TGTGCCATCAGTGAGCTGGGACTAGCGGTTCCACAAGAGACCCAGTACTTC. Translation gives CAISELGLAVPQETQYF. The rearrangement joins TRBV10-3 to TRBJ2-5; TRBD2 aligns across 11 bases. Germline loops: CDR1 ENHRY, CDR2 SYGVKD. V shed 2 bases, J shed 2 bases, and the junction held 7 bases outside the gene matches. The CDR3 is 17 residues long.

This clonotype was counted between two and nine times. The CDR3 DNA reads TGCAGCGTAGGGACAGGGCCGGTAGAAAAACTGTTTTTT. Protein: CSVGTGPVEKLFF. The rearrangement joins TRBV20-1 to TRBJ1-4; 9 bases line up with TRBD1. There are 13 residues in the CDR3. CDR1 is DFQATT, CDR2 SNEGSKA, per germline (reference sequence).

This clonotype was counted between two and nine times. CDR3 protein: CASSPENNPTDTQYF. CDR3 in DNA: TGTGCCAGCAGCCCAGAGAACAATCCCACAGATACGCAGTATTTT. The rearrangement uses TRBV7-7 and TRBJ2-3; D is ambiguous. CDR3 length equals 15 residues. The germline CDR1 and CDR2 sequences are SSHAT and FNYEAQ (reference sequence). Trimming removed 5 bases at V and 2 bases at J, with 14 bases between.

A few counts support this clonotype. The chain links TRBV28 to TRBJ2-7, with 9 bases matching TRBD1. The CDR3 is 15 residues long. V was clipped by 2 bases and J by 3 bases; unmatched bases: 5. Germline values: CDR1 MDHEN, CDR2 SYDVKM. The CDR3 DNA reads TGTGCCAGCAGTTTAGCCGGGACAGGGTTCTACGAGCAGTACGTC. Residues: CASSLAGTGFYEQYV.

This clonotype came up a few times. The chain is built from TRBV7-9 and TRBJ1-1, with D possibly being TRBD1 (6 bases). The germline V gene encodes CDR1 SEHNR and CDR2 FQNEAQ (reference sequence). V lost 4 bases, J lost 0 bases, and 15 bases lay in between. The CDR3 extends over 16 amino acids. The CDR3 DNA sequence: TGTGCCAGCAGCTCTACGGTTAGGGGGATGAACACTGAAGCTTTCTTT. Translated, it gives CASSSTVRGMNTEAFF. Drawing the rest from reference TRBV7-9 and TRBJ1-1, the complete variable domain is DTGVSQNPRHKITKRGQNVTFRCDPISEHNRLYWYRQTLGQGPEFLTYFQNEAQLEKSRLLSDRFSAERPKGSFSTLEIQRTEQGDSAMYLCASSSTVRGMNTEAFFGQGTRLTVV.

The J gene is TRBJ2-5, the V gene TRBV11-2; 11 nucleotides agree with TRBD2. V shed 9 bases, J shed 3 bases, and the junction held 6 bases outside the gene matches. Germline assignment: CDR1 SGHAT and CDR2 FQNNGV. CDR3 length equals 14 residues. CDR3 loop: CASSGTSGKETQYF. The CDR3 DNA follows: TGTGCCAGTTCAGGGACTAGCGGAAAAGAGACCCAGTACTTC.

In its sample, this clonotype was seen a few times. This sequence joins TRBV6-5 and TRBJ2-7; 9 nucleotides line up with TRBD1. The CDR3 sequence is 15 residues long. Germline lookup yields CDR1 MNHEY and CDR2 SVGAGI. After removal of 4 bases from V and 5 bases from J, the junction contained 9 bases not matched to a gene. CDR3 DNA sequence: TGTGCCAGCAGTTCAACCCCGGACAGGGGCCACGAGCAGTACTTC. Translating it yields CASSSTPDRGHEQYF.

The chain joins TRBV7-9 to TRBJ2-7; TRBD1 aligns across 8 bases. Germline CDR1 is SEHNR and CDR2 is FQNEAQ (reference sequence). J gave up 1 base and V 5 bases, and 4 bases lay outside the gene matches. CDR3 length equals 14 residues. Here the CDR3 reads CASSRQGSSYEQYV. CDR3 sequence (DNA): TGTGCCAGCAGCCGACAGGGGAGTTCCTACGAGCAGTACGTC.

The V gene is TRBV21-1, the J gene TRBJ1-5. TRBV21-1 is a pseudogene segment. This CDR3 is built from 16 residues. Here the CDR3 reads CASSRPGGVRNQPQHF. The CDR3 region has the DNA TGTGCCAGCAGCCGACCTGGAGGGGTTCGTAATCAGCCCCAGCATTTT.

The sample holds a few counts of this clonotype. The chain uses TRBV12-3 or TRBV12-4 and TRBJ1-2; 8 bases line up with TRBD1. The CDR3 contains 13 residues. V trimming: 6 bases; J trimming: 4 bases; junction bases outside the gene matches: 4. The CDR3 DNA reads TGTGCCAGCAGCTTACAGGGGGGCTATGGCTACACCTTC. As protein: CASSLQGGYGYTF.

This clonotype was found a few times. The chain is built from TRBV3-1 and TRBJ2-1; D possibly corresponds to TRBD1 (6 bases). Germline assignment: CDR1 LGHDT and CDR2 YNNKEL (reference sequence). V lost 6 bases to trimming and J lost 9 bases, with 12 bases between them. The CDR3 length is 12 residues. Written as DNA, the CDR3 is TGTGCCAGCAGGAAACAGGGAACTGAGCAGTTCTTC. Translated: CASRKQGTEQFF.

This clonotype was counted between two and nine times. The V and J genes are TRBV7-6 and TRBJ2-3, with TRBD2 identical over 7 bases. The V segment lost 5 bases and the J segment 2 bases; nucleotides outside the gene matches: 4. Germline CDR1 is SGHVS and CDR2 is FNYEAQ. CDR3 length: 14 amino acids. CDR3 sequence (DNA): TGTGCCAGCAGCCCAGCGGGGAACACAGATACGCAGTATTTT. It encodes CASSPAGNTDTQYF.

The gene calls are TRBV30 and TRBJ2-2; 7 bases are a match to TRBD2. Germline V gene data show CDR1 as GTSNPN and CDR2 as SVGIG (reference sequence). The CDR3 covers 15 residues. With 1 base clipped from V and 6 bases from J, the junction kept 8 bases outside the gene matches. CDR3 sequence reads: CAWSAGTREAGELFF. CDR3 nucleotide sequence: TGTGCCTGGAGTGCAGGGACCCGGGAGGCCGGGGAGCTGTTTTTT.

The chain has TRBV28 and TRBJ2-2, with TRBD1 identical over 8 bases. The CDR3 covers 14 residues. J lost 0 bases, V lost 6 bases, and 0 bases had no gene match. CDR1 and CDR2 from the germline V gene are MDHEN and SYDVKM. Here the CDR3 DNA reads TGTGCCAGCAGGGACAGGGCGAACACCGGGGAGCTGTTTTTT. Translating it yields CASRDRANTGELFF. Based on the CDR3 plus reference TRBV28 and TRBJ2-2, the full variable domain is DVKVTQSSRYLVKRTGEKVFLECVQDMDHENMFWYRQDPGLGLRLIYFSYDVKMKEKGDIPEGYSVSREKKERFSLILESASTNQTSMYLCASRDRANTGELFFGEGSRLTVL.

The rearrangement links TRBV7-9 to TRBJ2-7; D unclear. The germline V gene encodes CDR1 SEHNR and CDR2 FQNEAQ (reference sequence). This CDR3 spans 14 amino acids. V was trimmed by 0 bases and J by 1 base, leaving 7 bases between them. This CDR3 reads CASSLAVRSYEQYF. As DNA, the CDR3 is TGTGCCAGCAGCTTAGCTGTCAGATCCTACGAGCAGTACTTC.

The J gene is TRBJ1-2, the V gene TRBV20-1; D is ambiguous. The V end was cut by 7 bases, the J end by 7 bases, with 19 bases between. The CDR3 covers 13 residues. CDR1 and CDR2 from the germline V gene are DFQATT and SNEGSKA (reference sequence). CDR3 in DNA: TGCAGTGGAATCCCGTCGGCTTGGCGTGGCTACACCTTC. This codes for CSGIPSAWRGYTF.

This chain uses TRBV18 with TRBJ2-3; 14 bases fit TRBD2. This CDR3 is 20 amino acids long. Trimming cost V 3 bases and J 1 base; bases outside gene matches: 12. Germline CDR1 is KGHSH and CDR2 is LQKENI. CDR3 amino acids: CASSPSDPGLAGDGTDTQYF. The DNA of the CDR3 is TGTGCCAGCTCACCGTCGGATCCGGGACTAGCGGGGGATGGCACAGATACGCAGTATTTT.

The V call is TRBV20-1, the J call TRBJ2-5; possibly TRBD1 or TRBD2 for D (5 bases each). Germline V CDR1 and CDR2: DFQATT, SNEGSKA (reference sequence). The CDR3 runs 15 residues. The V gene lost 2 bases and the J gene lost 3 bases, with 16 bases spanning the gap. CDR3 DNA: TGCAGTGCTAGACGCACGGGGCGGCCCGAAGAGACCCAGTACTTC. As protein: CSARRTGRPEETQYF.

The sample holds many counts of this clonotype. The genes are TRBV5-1 and TRBJ2-3; D possibly corresponds to TRBD2 (5 bases). The CDR3 consists of 14 residues. V was clipped by 2 bases and J by 1 base, with 8 bases between them. Germline V CDR1 and CDR2: SGHRS, YFSETQ. CDR3 protein: CASSFGEGTDTQYF. The CDR3 coding sequence is TGCGCCAGCAGCTTCGGGGAAGGCACAGATACGCAGTATTTT.

This clonotype was seen a few times. The gene calls are TRBV12-3 or TRBV12-4 and TRBJ1-1; weak D call: TRBD1 (6 bases). V was clipped by 3 bases and J by 1 base, with 9 bases between them. This CDR3 contains 14 residues. The CDR3 loop is CASSLGTQNTEAFF. CDR3 bases: TGTGCCAGCAGTTTGGGGACACAGAACACTGAAGCTTTCTTT.

This chain links TRBV5-5 with TRBJ2-1, with no clear D. Germline CDR1 and CDR2: SGHKS and YYEKEE (reference sequence). The length of the CDR3 is 14 residues. Trimming took off 4 bases at V and 6 bases at J, with 14 bases between the two ends. The CDR3 is CASSEEVWTNEQFF. For the CDR3, the DNA is TGTGCCAGCAGCGAAGAGGTCTGGACCAATGAGCAGTTCTTC.

The chain joins TRBV7-2 to TRBJ2-5, with TRBD1 matching 7 bases. The CDR3 is 16 amino acids. Germline values: CDR1 SGHTA, CDR2 FQGNSA. With 1 base clipped from V and 0 bases from J, the junction kept 5 bases outside the gene matches. The CDR3 is CASSLVGTANQETQYF. As DNA, the CDR3 is TGTGCCAGCAGCTTAGTAGGGACAGCCAACCAAGAGACCCAGTACTTC.

The V and J genes are TRBV6-2 or TRBV6-3 and TRBJ1-2, with 7 nucleotides matching TRBD1. Losses at the gene ends were 6 bases for V and 7 bases for J; bases not matched to a gene: 11. CDR1 and CDR2 from the germline V gene are MNHEY and SVGEGT. The CDR3 is made up of 14 amino acids. CDR3 region: CASRSGDRAGGYTF. The CDR3 DNA reads as TGTGCCAGCAGGTCCGGAGACAGGGCTGGTGGCTACACCTTC.

This clonotype was counted between two and nine times. The chain joins TRBV28 to TRBJ2-7; D might be TRBD2 (5 bases). Trimming pared 1 base from V and 3 bases from J, leaving 10 bases between. CDR3 length: 14 amino acids. Germline V lookup: CDR1 MDHEN, CDR2 SYDVKM. Here the CDR3 reads CASSLSSGSYEQYV. The CDR3 bases are TGTGCCAGCAGTTTATCCTCTGGGAGCTACGAGCAGTACGTC.

This clonotype was recorded a few times. The chain employs TRBV7-2 and TRBJ2-7; no clear D gene. The CDR3 is 15 residues long. CDR1 and CDR2 (germline): SGHTA, FQGNSA. Deletions cut 4 bases from V and 0 bases from J, with 13 bases between. The CDR3 DNA is TGTGCCAGCAGCTATGGGCCACCGAGCTCCTACGAGCAGTACTTC. Encoded protein: CASSYGPPSSYEQYF.

Here the CDR3 reads CASRRPDRFSYF. CDR3 DNA: TGTGCCAGCAGGCGCCCCGACAGATTTTCTTACTTC. The V call is TRBV28, the J call TRBJ2-5; possibly TRBD1 for D (5 bases). The CDR3 is made up of 12 amino acids. CDR1 is MDHEN, CDR2 SYDVKM, per germline. The V end lost 6 bases, the J end lost 14 bases, and 19 bases lay between the germline ends.